These 10 T cell receptor beta chains share one sample of origin, sequenced in a study of cytomegalovirus exposure and HLA in healthy donors. Assay used: immunoSEQ multiplex PCR; TCRdb lists only in-frame clones, some missing. The table lists tens of thousands of clones, about 92% of them singletons, with 5.3% in the top ten. The sequenced material came from PBMCs. These receptors originate from a young man in good health and CMV-seropositive.

The chain uses TRBV19 and TRBJ2-7; 10 bases map to TRBD2. Per germline, CDR1 LNHDA and CDR2 SQIVND (reference sequence). This CDR3 is 14 amino acids long. V shed 9 bases, J shed 1 base, and the junction held 6 bases outside the gene matches. Here the CDR3 DNA reads TGTGCCAGCCTCGAGCGGGAGGGATCCTACGAGCAGTACTTC. Protein: CASLEREGSYEQYF.

The rearrangement uses TRBV28 and TRBJ1-2; no clear D. The CDR3 runs 18 residues. With 3 bases removed from V and 1 base from J, the gap between germline ends came to 21 bases. Germline V gene data show CDR1 as MDHEN and CDR2 as SYDVKM. The CDR3 bases are TGTGCCAGCAGTTTTGAGCACGTCAGGACTGATTTTAACTATGGCTACACCTTC. It specifies CASSFEHVRTDFNYGYTF.

V is TRBV29-1 and J is TRBJ2-2, with 10 nucleotides matching TRBD1. CDR1 SQVTM and CDR2 ANQGSEA come from the germline V gene. Germline trimming cut 7 bases from V and 3 bases from J; bases unmatched to any gene: 5. The CDR3 has 14 residues. The CDR3, as DNA: TGCAGCGCCGACAGGGGGCTACACACCGGGGAGCTGTTTTTT. This gives the protein CSADRGLHTGELFF.

The chain uses TRBV10-2 and TRBJ1-1; the D is unclear. The length of the CDR3 is 14 residues. CDR1 is WSHSY, CDR2 SAAADI, per germline. With 4 bases removed from V and 1 base from J, the gap between germline ends came to 10 bases. CDR3 coding DNA: TGCGCCAGCAGTGCGAGTACTGGGAACACTGAAGCTTTCTTT. The encoded protein is CASSASTGNTEAFF.

The J gene is TRBJ1-2, the V gene TRBV2; TRBD1 matches 11 bases. CDR3 length: 16 residues. V was clipped by 6 bases and J by 7 bases; unmatched bases: 13. Germline values: CDR1 SNHLY, CDR2 FYNNEI. CDR3 amino acids: CASRRTGQGARVGYTF. As DNA, the CDR3 is TGTGCCAGCAGAAGAACCGGACAGGGGGCGCGGGTTGGCTACACCTTC.

The rearrangement joins TRBV30 to TRBJ2-1, with 8 bases aligning to TRBD2. CDR1 is GTSNPN and CDR2 is SVGIG in the germline V gene (reference sequence). V gave up 4 bases and J gave up 9 bases; unmatched junction bases: 14. The length of the CDR3 is 15 residues. CDR3 sequence reads: CAWNQLAGSSSEQFF. The CDR3 DNA sequence: TGTGCCTGGAATCAGTTAGCGGGGAGTTCTAGTGAGCAGTTCTTC.

The chain has TRBV4-1 and TRBJ2-1, with 8 bases aligning to TRBD2. The V gene's germline CDR1 is MGHRA and CDR2 YSYEKL. This CDR3 has 16 residues. The V segment lost 4 bases and the J segment 2 bases; nucleotides outside the gene matches: 7. The CDR3 region is CASSPGLAETYNEQFF. The CDR3 DNA reads TGCGCCAGCAGCCCAGGACTAGCCGAAACCTACAATGAGCAGTTCTTC.

The chain uses TRBV25-1 and TRBJ2-5; TRBD1 agrees at 9 bases. V shed 4 bases, J shed 3 bases, and the junction held 3 bases outside the gene matches. This CDR3 has 14 amino acids. Per germline, CDR1 MGHDK and CDR2 SYGVNS. This CDR3 is CASSGDRDEETQYF. The CDR3 DNA reads as TGTGCCAGCAGTGGGGACAGGGATGAAGAGACCCAGTACTTC.

V and J are TRBV28 and TRBJ2-5; tentatively, D is TRBD2 (6 bases). The CDR3 covers 14 residues. Germline V CDR1 and CDR2: MDHEN, SYDVKM. The germline V and J ends were trimmed by 8 bases and 2 bases, with 15 bases remaining between them. The CDR3 bases are TGTGCCAGCGGGACCGGGACTCCACAAGAGACCCAGTACTTC. It yields the protein CASGTGTPQETQYF.

The rearrangement uses TRBV27 and TRBJ2-3, with TRBD2 identical over 7 bases. This CDR3 has 15 amino acids. Germline V gene sequence: CDR1 MNHEY, CDR2 SMNVEV (reference sequence). With V trimmed by 5 bases and J by 2 bases, 7 bases remained unmatched. The DNA for the CDR3 is TGTGCCAGCAGTCTACCTAGCGGCCCCACAGATACGCAGTATTTT. This encodes CASSLPSGPTDTQYF.